The 5 T cell receptor beta chains reported below all come from one sample, sequenced in a study of identical twins (TCRdb year 2016). The library was built by means of 5' RACE. The instrument was an Illumina HiSeq 2000. Starting from the raw public reads, TCRdb applied fastp trimming at Q25, assembled clones with MiXCR and retained in-frame beta chains. Each record represents a unique CDR3 protein, reported with the most common genes and DNA among its rows. In all, the sample holds about 240,000 distinct CDR3 sequences, and approximately 12% of those were seen once. The top ten constitute under 4.5% of the sample. The same data also went into a second study, on yellow fever vaccine responses in identical twins.

The specimen was memory (CD45RO+) T cells sorted from blood. This specimen's cell subset or site label, per the study, means: CD45RO+ enriched T cells. These receptors were taken from a young woman in good health.

Worth noting for this clonotype: One junction end disagrees with the germline gene, perhaps due to a read error. The gene calls are TRBV7-7 and TRBJ2-3; 7 bases are a match to TRBD1. Germline V CDR1 and CDR2: SSHAT, FNYEAQ (reference sequence). The length of the CDR3 is 13 residues. The CDR3 nucleotides are TGTGCTAGCAGCTTAGCACAGGGGGATACGCAGTATTTT. It encodes CASSLAQGDTQYF.

The chain combines TRBV7-9 with TRBJ2-1; 9 bases match TRBD1. After removal of 5 bases from V and 5 bases from J, the junction contained 7 bases not matched to a gene. CDR1 SEHNR and CDR2 FQNEAQ come from the germline V gene (reference sequence). This CDR3 has 15 residues. CDR3 nucleotide sequence: TGTGCCAGCAGCCCGAACAGGGGGCGCAACAATGAGCAGTTCTTC. Protein: CASSPNRGRNNEQFF.

CDR3 protein: CSAYTGVVQYF. In DNA form, the CDR3 reads TGCAGTGCTTACACAGGGGTGGTGCAGTACTTC. The V and J genes are TRBV20-1 and TRBJ2-7; TRBD1 agrees at 7 bases. The V gene's germline CDR1 is DFQATT and CDR2 SNEGSKA (reference sequence). The CDR3 runs to 11 residues. V was pared by 5 bases and J by 9 bases, with 7 bases of the junction left unmatched.

In this sample, this clonotype turned up a few times. The chain has TRBV7-9 and TRBJ1-2, with a tentative D call TRBD1 (6 bases). CDR3 length equals 15 residues. CDR1 and CDR2 (germline): SEHNR, FQNEAQ (reference sequence). With 2 bases removed from V and 1 base from J, the gap between germline ends came to 11 bases. The CDR3 region has the DNA TGTGCCAGCAGCTTATTTGGGACAAGTAACTATGGCTACACCTTC. Residues: CASSLFGTSNYGYTF.

This clonotype was counted a few times. The rearrangement uses TRBV11-2 and TRBJ1-3; D remains ambiguous. This CDR3 has 14 amino acids. V was trimmed by 1 base and J by 2 bases, leaving 6 bases between them. The germline V gene has CDR1 SGHAT and CDR2 FQNNGV. CDR3 region: CASSLGGTGNTIYF. The CDR3 nucleotides read TGTGCCAGCAGCTTAGGAGGTACTGGAAACACCATATATTTT.